The 2 T cell receptor beta chains below all came from one sample that was sequenced in a study of regulatory T cells in long-lasting Graves disease. Libraries of TCR beta came from iRepertoire HTBI primers plus Arm-PCR of CDR3 regions. One entry per CDR3 protein, called by TCRdb with MiXCR from the multiplex PCR reads. Among about 440,000 distinct CDR3 sequences listed, less than 20% were seen once. Time point given: newly diagnosed GD, antithyroid drugs for less than 3 months. RNA from PBMCs was the source of the TCR library. These data also formed part of another study, on T cells in Graves' hyperthyroidism and ophthalmopathy.

This sample comprised peripheral blood mononuclear cells (PBMCs), obtained at new diagnosis, from a patient treated with antithyroid drugs. Receptors originate from a woman aged 25 to 39 with Graves disease.

A word on this clonotype: A read error is likely here: a far larger clone is one base away. CDR3 region: CASSQGPSVMETQFF. CDR3 DNA: TGTGCCAGCAGCCAAGGGCCTAGCGTCATGGAGACCCAGTTCTTC. The chain couples TRBV3-1 to TRBJ2-1, with D possibly matching TRBD2 (6 bases). V lost 1 base and J lost 13, with 20 bases in between. The CDR3 extends over 15 amino acids. The germline gives CDR1 LGHDT, CDR2 YNNKEL (reference sequence).

Worth noting for this clonotype: A clone one base away is much larger, so this may be a read error. V is TRBV5-1 and J is TRBJ2-6; 12 positions match TRBD2. V dropped 9 bases and J dropped 6; count of bases not matched to a gene: 19. Looked up from germline, CDR1 is SGHRS and CDR2 is YFSETQ. The CDR3 extends over 19 amino acids. The CDR3 protein is CANILGPTTSGGLANVLTF. CDR3 nucleotides: TGCGCCAACATCTTAGGGCCTACGACTAGCGGGGGTCTGGCCAACGTCCTGACTTTC.